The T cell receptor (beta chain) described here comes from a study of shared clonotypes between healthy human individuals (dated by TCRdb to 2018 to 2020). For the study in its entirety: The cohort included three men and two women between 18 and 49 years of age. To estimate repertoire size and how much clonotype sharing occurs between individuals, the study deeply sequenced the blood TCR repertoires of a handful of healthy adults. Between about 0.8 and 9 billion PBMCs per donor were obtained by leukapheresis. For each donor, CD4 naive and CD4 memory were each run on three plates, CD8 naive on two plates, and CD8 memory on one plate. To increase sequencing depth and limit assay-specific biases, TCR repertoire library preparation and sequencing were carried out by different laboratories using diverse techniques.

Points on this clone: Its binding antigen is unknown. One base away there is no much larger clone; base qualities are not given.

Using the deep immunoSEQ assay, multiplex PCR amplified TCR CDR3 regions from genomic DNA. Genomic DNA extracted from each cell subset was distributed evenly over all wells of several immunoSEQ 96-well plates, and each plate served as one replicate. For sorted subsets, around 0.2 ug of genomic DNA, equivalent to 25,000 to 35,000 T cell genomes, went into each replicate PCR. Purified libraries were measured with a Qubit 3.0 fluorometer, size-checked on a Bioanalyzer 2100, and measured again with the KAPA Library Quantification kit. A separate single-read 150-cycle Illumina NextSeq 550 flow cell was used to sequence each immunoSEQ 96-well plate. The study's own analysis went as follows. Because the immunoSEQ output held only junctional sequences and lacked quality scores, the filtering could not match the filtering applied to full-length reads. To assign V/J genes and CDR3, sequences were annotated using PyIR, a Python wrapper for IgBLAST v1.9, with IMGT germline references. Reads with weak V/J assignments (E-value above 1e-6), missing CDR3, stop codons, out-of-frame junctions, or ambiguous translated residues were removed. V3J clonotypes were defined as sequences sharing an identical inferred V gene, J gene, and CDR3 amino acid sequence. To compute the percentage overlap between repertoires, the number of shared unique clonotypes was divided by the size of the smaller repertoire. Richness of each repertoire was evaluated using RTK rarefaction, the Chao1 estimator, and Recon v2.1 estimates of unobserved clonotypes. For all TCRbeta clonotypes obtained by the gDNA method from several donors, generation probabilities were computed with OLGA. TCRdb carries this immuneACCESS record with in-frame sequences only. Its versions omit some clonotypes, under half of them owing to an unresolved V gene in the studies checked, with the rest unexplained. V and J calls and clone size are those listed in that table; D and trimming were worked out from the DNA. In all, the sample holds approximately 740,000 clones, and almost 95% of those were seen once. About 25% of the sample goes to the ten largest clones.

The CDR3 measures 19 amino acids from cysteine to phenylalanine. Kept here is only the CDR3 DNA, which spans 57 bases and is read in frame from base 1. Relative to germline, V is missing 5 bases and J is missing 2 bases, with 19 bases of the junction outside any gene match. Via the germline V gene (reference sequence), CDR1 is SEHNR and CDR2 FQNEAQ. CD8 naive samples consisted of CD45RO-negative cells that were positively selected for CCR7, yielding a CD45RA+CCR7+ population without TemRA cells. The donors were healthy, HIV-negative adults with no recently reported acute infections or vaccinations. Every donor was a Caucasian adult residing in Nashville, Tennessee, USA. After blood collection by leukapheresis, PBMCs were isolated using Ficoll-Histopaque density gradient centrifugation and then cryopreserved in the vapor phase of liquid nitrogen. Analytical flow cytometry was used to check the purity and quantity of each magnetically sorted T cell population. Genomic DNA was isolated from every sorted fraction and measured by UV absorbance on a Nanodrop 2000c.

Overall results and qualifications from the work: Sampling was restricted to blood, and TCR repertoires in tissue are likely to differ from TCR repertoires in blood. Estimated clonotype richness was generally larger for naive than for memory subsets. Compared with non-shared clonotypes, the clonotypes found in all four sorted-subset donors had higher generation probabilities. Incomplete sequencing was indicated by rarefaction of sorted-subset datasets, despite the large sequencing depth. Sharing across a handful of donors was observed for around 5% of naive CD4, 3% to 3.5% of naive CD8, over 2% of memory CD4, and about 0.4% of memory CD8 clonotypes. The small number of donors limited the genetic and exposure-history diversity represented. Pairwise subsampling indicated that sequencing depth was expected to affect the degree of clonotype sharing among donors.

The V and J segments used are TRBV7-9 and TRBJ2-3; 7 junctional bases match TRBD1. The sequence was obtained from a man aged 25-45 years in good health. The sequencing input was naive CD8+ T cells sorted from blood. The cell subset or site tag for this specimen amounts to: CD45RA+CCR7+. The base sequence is TGTGCCAGCAGCCCCAGGAGTCCCGGACTCCAGGGGGACACAGATACGCAGTATTTT. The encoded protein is CASSPRSPGLQGDTDTQYF.